This passage covers 26 T cell receptor beta chains from one sample sequenced in a study of shared T cell receptors in the human thymus. Clones were read by immunoSEQ multiplex PCR, and TCRdb kept only the in-frame ones, dropping some. The sample has about 660,000 clones; more than 70% are singletons. These sequences were also reported in another study, on human thymus T cells.

The material sequenced was thymocytes. The receptors were gathered from a boy younger than two with a congenital heart defect.

This chain links TRBV29-1 with TRBJ2-5; TRBD2 aligns across 11 bases. V lost 7 bases and J lost 0; bases outside the gene matches: 4. Germline V gene data show CDR1 as SQVTM and CDR2 as ANQGSEA. The CDR3 is 14 residues long. The CDR3 protein is CSAPTSGDQETQYF. The DNA of the CDR3 is TGCAGCGCTCCGACTAGCGGGGACCAAGAGACCCAGTACTTC.

The gene calls are TRBV7-2 and TRBJ1-4; 9 bases match TRBD1. Unmatched junction bases numbered 3, after V lost 5 bases and J lost 5 bases. The CDR3 sequence is 14 residues long. Germline lookup yields CDR1 SGHTA and CDR2 FQGNSA. DNA for the CDR3: TGTGCCAGCAGCACAGGGACAGGGAATGAAAAACTGTTTTTT. It is translated as CASSTGTGNEKLFF.

The V and J genes are TRBV19 and TRBJ1-5, with D maybe TRBD1 (5 bases). The CDR3 extends over 15 amino acids. Germline values: CDR1 LNHDA, CDR2 SQIVND (reference sequence). V was trimmed by 5 bases and J by 4 bases, leaving 15 bases between them. This CDR3 is CASSFPSDTNQPQHF. CDR3 coding DNA: TGTGCCAGTAGTTTCCCCTCGGACACAAATCAGCCCCAGCATTTT.

J is TRBJ2-7 and V is TRBV29-1; 9 bases are a match to TRBD2. This CDR3 region has 14 residues. Trimming removed 7 bases from V and 1 base from J; junction bases left unmatched: 8. Germline values: CDR1 SQVTM, CDR2 ANQGSEA. The CDR3 protein is CSASSGRISYEQYF. As DNA, the CDR3 is TGCAGCGCGAGTAGCGGGAGAATATCCTACGAGCAGTACTTC.

CDR3 coding DNA: TGCGCCAGCAGCCAAGGTTTTCAGGGCCTCCAAGAGACCCAGTACTTC. Its translation: CASSQGFQGLQETQYF. The chain has TRBV4-3 and TRBJ2-5; maybe TRBD1 (5 bases). The CDR3 loop spans 16 amino acids. V dropped 1 base and J dropped 1 base, with 13 bases sitting between them. In germline, CDR1 is LGHNA, CDR2 YSLEER.

V is TRBV19 and J is TRBJ2-3; D gene unclear. Trimming left V 5 bases short and J 5 bases short, with 14 bases between. The CDR3 contains 14 residues. Germline CDR1 and CDR2: LNHDA and SQIVND (reference sequence). Written as DNA, the CDR3 is TGTGCCAGTAGTTACCCCCACGCGTTAGATACGCAGTATTTT. Translated, it gives CASSYPHALDTQYF.

The table lists this clone with a few counts. The CDR3 is CASIGDTIYF. The CDR3 DNA is TGTGCCAGCATCGGTGACACCATATATTTT. The chain employs TRBV7-9 and TRBJ1-3, with D hard to call. V was cut by 7 bases and J by 8 bases, with 6 bases left in between. The CDR3 totals 10 residues. The germline V gene encodes CDR1 SEHNR and CDR2 FQNEAQ (reference sequence).

The V and J genes are TRBV27 and TRBJ2-7, with TRBD1 matching 7 bases. Germline values: CDR1 MNHEY, CDR2 SMNVEV (reference sequence). The CDR3 length is 16 residues. V gave up 2 bases and J gave up 4 bases; unmatched junction bases: 11. The CDR3 loop is CASSLGRRGGGYEQYF. CDR3 coding DNA: TGTGCCAGCAGTTTAGGCCGGCGAGGGGGCGGGTACGAGCAGTACTTC.

The chain links TRBV29-1 to TRBJ2-7; tentative D call: TRBD1 (7 bases). Germline V gene data show CDR1 as SQVTM and CDR2 as ANQGSEA. The CDR3 contains 12 residues. Trimming stripped 3 bases from V and 6 bases from J, with 12 bases between. The CDR3, as DNA: TGCAGCGTTGAGGCGGGACAGTTCGAGCAGTACTTC. Translating it yields CSVEAGQFEQYF.

This chain joins TRBV5-4 and TRBJ2-3; 13 bases line up with TRBD2. The CDR3 has 19 amino acids. Per germline, CDR1 SGHNT and CDR2 YYREEE (reference sequence). Unmatched junction bases numbered 14, after V lost 2 bases and J lost 5 bases. CDR3 in amino acids: CASSFIGTSGTFLLDTQYF. The CDR3 nucleotides are TGTGCCAGCAGCTTCATCGGGACTAGCGGGACATTTTTATTAGATACGCAGTATTTT.

The chain links TRBV6-1 to TRBJ2-3; TRBD2 is a possible D gene (6 bases). Trimming shortened V by 1 base and J by 0 bases, and 17 bases separated the two germline ends. This CDR3 is built from 18 residues. Germline lookup yields CDR1 MNHNS and CDR2 SASEGT. In nucleotides, the CDR3 is TGTGCCAGCAGTGAAGTCCCTACTCTAGCGAATAGCACAGATACGCAGTATTTT. Amino acid sequence: CASSEVPTLANSTDTQYF.

This rearrangement joins TRBV7-2 to TRBJ2-5; 7 bases are shared with TRBD1. Trimming cost V 5 bases and J 2 bases; bases outside gene matches: 14. Germline lookup yields CDR1 SGHTA and CDR2 FQGNSA. The CDR3 has 17 residues. CDR3 protein: CASSPRDRDGEQETQYF. The CDR3 coding sequence is TGTGCCAGCAGCCCTAGAGACAGGGATGGGGAGCAAGAGACCCAGTACTTC.

The chain has TRBV27 and TRBJ2-7; TRBD2 matches at 11 bases. CDR3 length equals 17 residues. The junction had 9 bases not matched to a gene; V was cut back by 5 bases and J by 0 bases. The V gene's germline CDR1 is MNHEY and CDR2 SMNVEV (reference sequence). The CDR3 coding sequence is TGTGCCAGCAGTCCACGGCCGACTAGCGGGATCTCCTACGAGCAGTACTTC. It codes for CASSPRPTSGISYEQYF.

V and J are TRBV2 and TRBJ1-2; D is possibly TRBD1 (5 bases). CDR1 is SNHLY and CDR2 is FYNNEI in the germline V gene. The V gene lost 3 bases and the J gene lost 5 bases, with 16 bases spanning the gap. CDR3 size: 15 residues. CDR3 nucleotide sequence: TGTGCCAGCAGTGATCTCCGCACAGGCCCGTATGGCTACACCTTC. Its protein is CASSDLRTGPYGYTF.

The rearrangement uses TRBV28 and TRBJ2-7; 7 bases fit TRBD1. The germline CDR1 and CDR2 sequences are MDHEN and SYDVKM. V lost 6 bases, J lost 1 base, and 9 bases stayed unmatched. There are 15 residues in the CDR3. CDR3 loop: CASRRQGLWSYEQYF. The CDR3 nucleotides are TGTGCCAGCAGACGACAGGGTTTATGGTCCTACGAGCAGTACTTC.

The table lists this clone with a count of one. The V call is TRBV4-1, the J call TRBJ1-1; D is undetermined. Germline CDR1 reads MGHRA; CDR2 reads YSYEKL. The CDR3 covers 16 residues. Trimming removed 2 bases from V and 1 base from J, with 14 bases in between. The CDR3 DNA reads as TGCGCCAGCAGCCAATGTCAACGGGGTCCGAACACTGAAGCTTTCTTT. Protein sequence: CASSQCQRGPNTEAFF.

V gene TRBV5-1 combines with J gene TRBJ2-1, with 14 bases fitting TRBD2. This CDR3 is built from 18 residues. The ends lost 2 bases at V and 3 bases at J; junction bases unmatched: 7. CDR1 is SGHRS, CDR2 YFSETQ, per germline. The CDR3 is CASSFPGLAGVHYNEQFF. Written as DNA, the CDR3 is TGCGCCAGCAGCTTTCCGGGACTAGCGGGGGTCCACTACAATGAGCAGTTCTTC.

This clone was counted only a few times. The J gene is TRBJ1-5, the V gene TRBV16, with a possible D match to TRBD1 (5 bases). The V end was cut by 0 bases, the J end by 0 bases, with 15 bases between. The V gene's germline CDR1 is KGHSY and CDR2 FQNENV. This CDR3 has 18 amino acids. This CDR3 reads CASSQSAGRPYSNQPQHF. The CDR3 region has the DNA TGTGCCAGCAGCCAATCGGCAGGGAGGCCTTATAGCAATCAGCCCCAGCATTTT.

The chain joins TRBV7-2 to TRBJ1-3, with a weak D call TRBD1 (6 bases). The CDR3 is 17 residues long. Deletions cut 1 base from V and 2 bases from J, with 15 bases between. CDR1 is SGHTA and CDR2 is FQGNSA in the germline V gene. The CDR3 DNA is TGTGCCAGCAGCTTAGTAGGCGCTACAGGGCCTGGAAACACCATATATTTT. Amino acids: CASSLVGATGPGNTIYF.

This clone occurred once. The rearrangement links TRBV4-1 to TRBJ1-4; D unclear. The CDR3 is made up of 13 amino acids. V was trimmed by 0 bases and J by 8 bases, leaving 7 bases between them. Germline V lookup: CDR1 MGHRA, CDR2 YSYEKL. CDR3 bases: TGCGCCAGCAGCCAAGAGCGGAAAGAAAAACTGTTTTTT. Protein sequence: CASSQERKEKLFF.

The CDR3 DNA is TGCGCCAGCAGGGTACTAGCGGGAGGAGCCTACAATGAGCAGTTCTTC. As protein: CASRVLAGGAYNEQFF. The chain recombines TRBV5-1 with TRBJ2-1, with 12 bases fitting TRBD2. Unmatched junction bases numbered 5, after V lost 5 bases and J lost 2 bases. This CDR3 spans 16 amino acids. Germline V gene data show CDR1 as SGHRS and CDR2 as YFSETQ.

Only one count was recorded for this clone. Within the sample, other DNA sequences also encode this same CDR3. The chain combines TRBV9 with TRBJ1-1, with a possible D match to TRBD1 (6 bases). The germline V gene encodes CDR1 SGDLS and CDR2 YYNGEE. Trimming stripped 3 bases from V and 5 bases from J, with 8 bases between. The CDR3 has 12 residues. CDR3 in DNA: TGTGCCAGCAGCGCACAGGGAACTGAAGCTTTCTTT. Its translation is CASSAQGTEAFF.

In this sample, this clone turned up once. The V and J genes are TRBV5-4 and TRBJ1-2; the match to TRBD1 covers 7 bases. The V gene's germline CDR1 is SGHNT and CDR2 YYREEE (reference sequence). V gave up 2 bases and J gave up 6 bases; unmatched junction bases: 4. The CDR3 totals 13 residues. The CDR3 DNA sequence: TGTGCCAGCAGCTTTGACAGGGTAAATGGCTACACCTTC. Amino acids: CASSFDRVNGYTF.

The chain couples TRBV5-1 to TRBJ2-2, with TRBD2 matching over 10 bases. With 2 bases clipped from V and 4 bases from J, the junction kept 11 bases outside the gene matches. CDR1 and CDR2 from the germline V gene are SGHRS and YFSETQ. There are 18 residues in the CDR3. CDR3 in amino acids: CASSLGKRLAGLTGELFF. In DNA, the CDR3 is TGCGCCAGCAGCTTAGGGAAGAGACTAGCGGGCCTCACCGGGGAGCTGTTTTTT.

The chain couples TRBV4-2 to TRBJ2-7; TRBD1 aligns across 10 bases. This CDR3 contains 17 residues. The germline V gene encodes CDR1 LGHNA and CDR2 YNFKEQ. The J segment lost 0 bases and the V segment lost 2 bases, leaving 7 bases of the junction unmatched. The CDR3 loop is CASSQTPRTGGSYEQYF. The CDR3 DNA sequence: TGTGCCAGCAGCCAAACCCCCCGGACAGGGGGCTCCTACGAGCAGTACTTC.

The chain has TRBV9 and TRBJ1-2; D perhaps matches TRBD1 (5 bases). V was trimmed by 3 bases and J by 1 base, leaving 10 bases between them. The CDR3 sequence is 14 residues long. Germline V CDR1 and CDR2: SGDLS, YYNGEE. CDR3 bases: TGTGCCAGCAGCGCGACAGAGTTTAACTATGGCTACACCTTC. Amino acids: CASSATEFNYGYTF.